The T cell receptor beta chain described here comes from a study of shared clonotypes between healthy human individuals. Some clones are missing from TCRdb's copy, which holds only in-frame ones; the method was immunoSEQ multiplex PCR. The sample has some 1 million clones, 75% seen once. Trimming removed 3 bases from V and 8 bases from J, with 10 bases in between. Germline V gene data show CDR1 as GTSNPN and CDR2 as SVGIG (reference sequence). The CDR3 has 12 residues. This clonotype was sampled from a man between 18 and 35 years old in good health. The sample comprised memory CD4+ T cells sorted from blood. Subset given: CD45RA-negative fraction. The genes are TRBV30 and TRBJ2-2; D is undetermined. CDR3 coding DNA: TGTGCCTGGAGAGCTATGAGGGGGGAGCTGTTTTTT. This encodes CAWRAMRGELFF.